These T cell receptor beta chains were read from a single sample in a study of shared clonotypes between healthy human individuals. The method was immunoSEQ multiplex PCR; TCRdb's version includes in-frame clones alone and lacks a portion of them. In the table there are fewer than 1.4 million clones, approximately 80% of which are singletons. Source material: memory CD4+ T cells from PBMCs. The receptors originated from a man between 18 and 35 years old in good health. Some clones in this sample may be carry-over from other donors' samples. Both conserved end residues are part of each CDR3. Fields, in order: clone size, V gene, J gene, D gene, CDR3 protein, CDR3 DNA. D genes are given only for firm matches. A clone size is listed for some rows: how often the clone was seen (once, few, many), or a class if it is expanded.

NA,TRBV11-1,TRBJ1-1,NA,CASSFGGANTEAFF,TGTGCCAGCAGCTTCGGAGGGGCAAACACTGAAGCTTTCTTT
NA,TRBV19,TRBJ1-1,NA,CASSMGPGWNTEAFF,TGTGCCAGTAGTATGGGGCCGGGCTGGAACACTGAAGCTTTCTTT
NA,TRBV5-4,TRBJ2-5,TRBD2,CASSHPRTSMETQYF,TGTGCCAGCAGCCACCCCAGGACTAGCATGGAGACCCAGTACTTC
NA,TRBV4-1,TRBJ2-1,NA,CASSQVGLDRGYNEQFF,TGCGCCAGCAGCCAAGTAGGCTTAGATCGGGGCTACAATGAGCAGTTCTTC
NA,TRBV5-1,TRBJ2-7,TRBD2,CASSFLAGGSYEQYF,TGCGCCAGCAGCTTCCTAGCGGGGGGCTCCTACGAGCAGTACTTC
NA,TRBV6-6,TRBJ1-2,NA,CASKPGPLNYGYTF,TGTGCCAGCAAGCCGGGACCTCTTAACTATGGCTACACCTTC
once,TRBV9,TRBJ2-3,NA,CASSVPGSSTDTQYF,TGTGCCAGCAGCGTACCTGGAAGTAGCACAGATACGCAGTATTTT
NA,TRBV5-6,TRBJ1-2,TRBD1,CASSPGTGVGYTF,TGTGCCAGCAGCCCCGGGACAGGGGTCGGCTACACCTTC
NA,TRBV30,TRBJ1-3,NA,CAWSVSENTIYF,TGTGCCTGGAGTGTCTCTGAAAACACCATATATTTT
few,TRBV7-6,TRBJ2-1,TRBD2,CASSLGGGVYNEQFF,TGTGCCAGCAGCTTAGGCGGGGGAGTTTACAATGAGCAGTTCTTC
NA,TRBV5-6,TRBJ1-4,NA,CASSLTGATNEKLFF,TGTGCCAGCAGCCTCACAGGTGCAACTAATGAAAAACTGTTTTTT
NA,TRBV5-1,TRBJ2-7,NA,CASSLGQGISSSEQYF,TGCGCCAGCAGCTTGGGGCAGGGTATAAGCAGTAGCGAGCAGTACTTC
NA,TRBV5-1,TRBJ2-3,TRBD2,CASSLTSGKLDTQYF,TGCGCCAGCAGCTTGACTAGCGGAAAGTTAGATACGCAGTATTTT
NA,TRBV19,TRBJ1-1,NA,CATSPRRTTSGTEAFF,TGTGCCACCTCTCCCCGGAGGACAACGTCGGGCACTGAAGCTTTCTTT
NA,TRBV19,TRBJ1-5,TRBD1,CASNSRRGLVEPQHF,TGTGCCAGTAACTCCAGAAGGGGGCTCGTCGAGCCCCAGCATTTT
NA,TRBV4-3,TRBJ2-2,NA,CASSPQFRQGRTGELFF,TGCGCCAGCAGCCCGCAGTTTCGGCAAGGTAGAACCGGGGAGCTGTTTTTT
NA,TRBV5-1,TRBJ1-2,TRBD1,CASSPGQVLANYGYTF,TGCGCCAGCAGCCCGGGACAGGTCTTAGCTAACTATGGCTACACCTTC
NA,TRBV11-1,TRBJ2-7,TRBD2,CASSWTSGGYEQYF,TGTGCCAGCAGCTGGACTAGCGGGGGCTACGAGCAGTACTTC
NA,TRBV2,TRBJ2-5,TRBD2,CASKGLAGLQETQYF,TGTGCCAGCAAGGGACTAGCGGGGCTTCAAGAGACCCAGTACTTC
NA,TRBV5-1,TRBJ1-5,NA,CASSPRGAPNQPQHF,TGCGCCAGCAGCCCCCGAGGGGCGCCCAATCAGCCCCAGCATTTT
NA,TRBV18,TRBJ2-2,NA,CASSPRGGTTGELFF,TGTGCCAGCTCACCACGGGGTGGCACCACCGGGGAGCTGTTTTTT
NA,TRBV28,TRBJ2-5,NA,CASRPRQAYQETQYF,TGTGCCAGCAGACCTCGACAGGCCTACCAAGAGACCCAGTACTTC
NA,TRBV27,TRBJ2-7,TRBD1,CASRRNIRDRTYEQYF,TGTGCCAGCAGACGGAACATCCGGGACAGAACCTACGAGCAGTACTTC
NA,TRBV11-2,TRBJ1-1,NA,CASSQFRGSGNTEAFF,TGTGCCAGCAGCCAATTCAGGGGATCGGGGAACACTGAAGCTTTCTTT
NA,TRBV5-1,TRBJ2-7,NA,CASSLVTSATYEQYF,TGCGCCAGCAGCTTAGTGACTAGTGCTACCTACGAGCAGTACTTC
NA,TRBV10-3,TRBJ2-2,TRBD2,CAISYGLSGGGELFF,TGTGCCATCAGTTACGGTTTATCGGGAGGCGGGGAGCTGTTTTTT
NA,TRBV18,TRBJ2-2,NA,CASSPRGVDTGELFF,TGTGCCAGCTCACCCAGGGGTGTGGACACCGGGGAGCTGTTTTTT
few,TRBV7-2,TRBJ2-7,TRBD1,CASSPRTGSSYEQYF,TGTGCCAGCAGCCCCAGGACAGGAAGCTCCTACGAGCAGTACTTC
NA,TRBV28,TRBJ1-2,TRBD1,CASSPGTDVNYGYTF,TGTGCCAGCAGCCCTGGGACAGACGTTAACTATGGCTACACCTTC
NA,TRBV27,TRBJ2-7,TRBD2,CASSVITSGRADYEQYF,TGTGCCAGCAGTGTAATTACTAGCGGGAGGGCTGACTACGAGCAGTACTTC
NA,TRBV28,TRBJ2-5,TRBD1,CASRPRGTYQETQYF,TGTGCCAGCAGGCCCAGGGGGACGTACCAAGAGACCCAGTACTTC
NA,TRBV9,TRBJ2-7,NA,CASSVGGRDYYEQYF,TGTGCCAGCAGCGTCGGGGGCAGGGATTACTACGAGCAGTACTTC
NA,TRBV5-8,TRBJ2-5,NA,CASSWQGQETQYF,TGTGCCAGCAGCTGGCAGGGCCAAGAGACCCAGTACTTC
NA,TRBV29-1,TRBJ1-2,NA,CSVTAPGPAGYTF,TGCAGCGTCACCGCACCAGGGCCGGCTGGCTACACCTTC
NA,TRBV28,TRBJ2-7,TRBD2,CASSASGISWEQCF,TGTGCCAGCAGCGCTAGCGGGATCTCTTGGGAGCAGTGCTTC
NA,TRBV28,TRBJ2-3,TRBD1,CASRRQGTDTQYF,TGTGCCAGCAGGAGACAGGGGACAGATACGCAGTATTTT
NA,TRBV5-4,TRBJ2-5,NA,CASSLFRGAVDGTQYF,TGTGCCAGCAGCTTGTTTCGGGGGGCGGTTGACGGGACCCAGTACTTC
NA,TRBV6-5,TRBJ1-1,TRBD1,CASSRTGTTEAFF,TGTGCCAGCAGTCGGACAGGGACCACTGAAGCTTTCTTT
NA,TRBV28,TRBJ2-4,NA,CASSFSGLGIQYF,TGTGCCAGCAGCTTTAGCGGACTTGGCATTCAGTACTTC
few,TRBV11-2,TRBJ1-2,NA,CASSPPGSGANYGYTF,TGTGCCAGCAGCCCCCCGGGGTCAGGAGCTAACTATGGCTACACCTTC
NA,TRBV30,TRBJ1-1,NA,CAWSLQTNTEAFF,TGTGCCTGGAGTCTTCAGACAAACACTGAAGCTTTCTTT
NA,TRBV5-1,TRBJ2-1,TRBD2,CASSLTLAGGPNEQFF,TGCGCCAGCAGCCTGACCCTAGCGGGAGGGCCTAATGAGCAGTTCTTC
NA,TRBV11-2,TRBJ1-1,NA,CASSLVGLGYGENTEAFF,TGTGCCAGCAGCTTAGTCGGGTTGGGGTACGGGGAGAACACTGAAGCTTTCTTT
NA,TRBV5-1,TRBJ2-1,NA,CASSLETVSEQFF,TGCGCCAGCAGCTTGGAGACAGTCAGTGAGCAGTTCTTC
NA,TRBV7-9,TRBJ2-3,TRBD1,CASNLRGQANKNTQYF,TGTGCCAGCAACCTACGGGGACAGGCGAATAAGAATACGCAGTATTTT
NA,TRBV7-2,TRBJ2-3,NA,CASSPQGNKGNTQYF,TGTGCCAGCAGCCCCCAGGGGAATAAGGGGAATACGCAGTATTTT
NA,TRBV19,TRBJ1-2,NA,CASSRQGSSYGYTF,TGTGCCAGTAGCCGCCAGGGGTCCAGCTATGGCTACACCTTC
NA,TRBV2,TRBJ1-1,NA,CASSEEALNTEAFF,TGTGCCAGCAGTGAGGAGGCCCTGAACACTGAAGCTTTCTTT
NA,TRBV5-1,TRBJ2-1,TRBD2,CASSLAGDIGEQFF,TGCGCCAGCAGCCTAGCGGGAGATATCGGTGAGCAGTTCTTC
few,TRBV6-5,TRBJ2-1,TRBD2,CASSYILAGGLDEQFF,TGTGCCAGCAGTTACATACTAGCGGGAGGGCTGGATGAGCAGTTCTTC
few,TRBV30,TRBJ1-5,TRBD1,CAWSPGQEAQPQHF,TGTGCCTGGAGTCCGGGACAGGAGGCTCAGCCCCAGCATTTT
NA,TRBV19,TRBJ2-3,NA,CASSAKRLTDTQYF,TGTGCCAGTTCCGCCAAACGTCTCACAGATACGCAGTATTTT
NA,TRBV6-1,TRBJ2-5,NA,CASSDSIQGRETQYF,TGTGCCAGCAGTGACTCGATACAGGGCAGGGAGACCCAGTACTTC
many,TRBV7-2,TRBJ2-2,NA,CASSPVRAGELFF,TGTGCCAGCAGTCCAGTGCGGGCTGGGGAGCTGTTTTTT
NA,TRBV10-3,TRBJ1-2,NA,CAISAQVQGYYTF,TGTGCCATCAGTGCTCAGGTACAGGGATACTACACCTTC
NA,TRBV5-5,TRBJ2-2,NA,CASSLDYRGDGELFF,TGTGCCAGCAGCCTGGACTATCGGGGCGACGGGGAGCTGTTTTTT
NA,TRBV15,TRBJ1-5,NA,CATSRDADYNQPQHF,TGTGCCACCAGCAGAGACGCAGATTACAATCAGCCCCAGCATTTT
NA,TRBV7-2,TRBJ2-7,NA,CASSLGWRTYEQYF,TGTGCCAGCAGCTTAGGTTGGAGAACCTACGAGCAGTACTTC
NA,TRBV7-9,TRBJ2-7,TRBD2,CASSIGTSGSRYF,TGTGCCAGCAGCATCGGGACTAGCGGGAGTAGGTACTTC